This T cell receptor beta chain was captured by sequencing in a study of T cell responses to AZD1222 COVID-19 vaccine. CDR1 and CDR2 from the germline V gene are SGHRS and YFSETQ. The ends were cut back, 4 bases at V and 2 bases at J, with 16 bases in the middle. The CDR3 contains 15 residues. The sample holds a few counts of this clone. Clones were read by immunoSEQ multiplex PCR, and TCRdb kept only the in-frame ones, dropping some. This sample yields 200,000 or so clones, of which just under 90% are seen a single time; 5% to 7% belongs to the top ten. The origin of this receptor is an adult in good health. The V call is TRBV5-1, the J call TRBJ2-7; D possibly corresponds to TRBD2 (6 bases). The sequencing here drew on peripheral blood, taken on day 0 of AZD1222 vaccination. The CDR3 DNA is TGCGCCAGCAGCGCAGGTGGGGGGTTTGCCTACGAGCAGTACTTC. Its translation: CASSAGGGFAYEQYF.